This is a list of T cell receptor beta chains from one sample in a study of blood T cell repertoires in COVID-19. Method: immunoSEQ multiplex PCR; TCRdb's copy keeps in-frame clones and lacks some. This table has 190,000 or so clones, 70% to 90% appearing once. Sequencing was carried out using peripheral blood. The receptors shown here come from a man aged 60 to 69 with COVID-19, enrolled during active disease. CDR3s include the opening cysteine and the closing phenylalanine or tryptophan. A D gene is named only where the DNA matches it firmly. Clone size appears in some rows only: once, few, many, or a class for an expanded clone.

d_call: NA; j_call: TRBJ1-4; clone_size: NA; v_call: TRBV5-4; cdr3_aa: CASSLRGATNEKLFF; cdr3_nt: TGTGCCAGCAGCCTTAGGGGTGCCACTAATGAAAAACTGTTTTTT
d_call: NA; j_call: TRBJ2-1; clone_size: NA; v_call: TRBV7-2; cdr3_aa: CASSLKNRELLYNEQFF; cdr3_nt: TGTGCCAGCAGCTTAAAAAACAGGGAGCTCCTCTACAATGAGCAGTTCTTC
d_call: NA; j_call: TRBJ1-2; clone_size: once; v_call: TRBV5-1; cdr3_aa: CASSSPDYYGYTF; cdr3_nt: TGCGCCAGCAGCTCTCCAGATTACTATGGCTACACCTTC
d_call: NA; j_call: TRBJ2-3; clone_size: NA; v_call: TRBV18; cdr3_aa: CASSFSGDTQYF; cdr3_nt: TGTGCCAGCTCATTCAGCGGAGATACGCAGTATTTT
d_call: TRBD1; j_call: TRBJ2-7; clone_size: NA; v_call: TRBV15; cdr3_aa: CATSIYRGEAYEQYF; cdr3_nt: TGTGCCACCAGCATATACAGGGGAGAAGCCTACGAGCAGTACTTC
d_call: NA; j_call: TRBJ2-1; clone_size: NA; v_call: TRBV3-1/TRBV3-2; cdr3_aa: CASSQEQGLAFSSYNEQFF; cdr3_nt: TGTGCCAGCAGCCAAGAGCAGGGGCTCGCTTTTTCTTCCTACAATGAGCAGTTCTTC
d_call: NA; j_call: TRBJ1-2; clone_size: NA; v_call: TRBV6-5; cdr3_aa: CASRKTGHGYTF; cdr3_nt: TGTGCCAGCAGGAAGACAGGTCATGGCTACACCTTC
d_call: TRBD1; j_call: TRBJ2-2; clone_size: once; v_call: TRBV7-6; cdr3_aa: CASSPGTGWSGELFF; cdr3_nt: TGTGCCAGCAGTCCCGGGACAGGGTGGTCCGGGGAGCTGTTTTTT
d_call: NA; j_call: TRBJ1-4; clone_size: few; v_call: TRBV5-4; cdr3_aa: CASSFGTEFEKLFF; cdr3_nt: TGTGCCAGCAGCTTTGGGACTGAGTTTGAAAAACTGTTTTTT
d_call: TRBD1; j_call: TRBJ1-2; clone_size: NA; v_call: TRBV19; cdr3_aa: CASSGDRGHYGYTF; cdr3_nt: TGTGCCAGTAGTGGGGACAGGGGGCACTATGGCTACACCTTC
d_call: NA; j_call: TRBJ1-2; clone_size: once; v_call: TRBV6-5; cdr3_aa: CASSYSGGLNGYTF; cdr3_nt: TGTGCCAGCAGTTACTCTGGAGGGTTGAATGGCTACACCTTC
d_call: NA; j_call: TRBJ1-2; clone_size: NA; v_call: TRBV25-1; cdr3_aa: CASRGGWLGANYGYTF; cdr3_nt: TGTGCCAGCAGGGGAGGGTGGTTAGGGGCTAACTATGGCTACACCTTC
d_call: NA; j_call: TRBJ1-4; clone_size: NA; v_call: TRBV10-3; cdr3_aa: CAISESAGSNEKLFF; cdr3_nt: TGTGCCATCAGTGAGTCGGCCGGGTCTAATGAAAAACTGTTTTTT
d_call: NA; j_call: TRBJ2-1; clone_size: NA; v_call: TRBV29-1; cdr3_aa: CSVVPQAGLNNEQFF; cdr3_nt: TGCAGCGTTGTCCCTCAGGCGGGGCTGAACAATGAGCAGTTCTTC
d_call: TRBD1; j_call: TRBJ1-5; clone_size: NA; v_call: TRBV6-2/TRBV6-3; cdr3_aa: CASSYGGTGVYSNQPQHF; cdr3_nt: TGTGCCAGCAGTTACGGTGGGACAGGGGTTTATAGCAATCAGCCCCAGCATTTT
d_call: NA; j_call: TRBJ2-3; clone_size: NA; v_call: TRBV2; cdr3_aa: CASKASTDTQYF; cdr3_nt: TGTGCCAGCAAAGCTAGCACAGATACGCAGTATTTT
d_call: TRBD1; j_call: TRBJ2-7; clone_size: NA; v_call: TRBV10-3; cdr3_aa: CAISDPGSGGHYEQYF; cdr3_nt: TGTGCCATCAGCGACCCCGGGTCAGGGGGCCACTACGAGCAGTACTTC
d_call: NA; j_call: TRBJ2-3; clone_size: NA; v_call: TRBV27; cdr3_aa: CASGGRGDRTTDTQYF; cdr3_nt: TGTGCCAGCGGCGGGCGGGGGGACAGAACCACAGATACGCAGTATTTT
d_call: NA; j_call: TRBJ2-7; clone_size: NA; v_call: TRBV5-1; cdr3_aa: CASSLGGGYEQYF; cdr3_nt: TGCGCCAGCAGCTTGGGAGGGGGCTACGAGCAGTACTTC
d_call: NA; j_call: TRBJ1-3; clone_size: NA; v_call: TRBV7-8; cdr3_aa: CASSLGEFGYTIYF; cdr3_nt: TGTGCCAGCAGCTTAGGGGAGTTCGGCTACACCATATATTTT
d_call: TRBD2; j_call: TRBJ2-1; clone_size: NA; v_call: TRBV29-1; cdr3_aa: CSVKAGLAGGNEQFF; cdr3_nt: TGCAGCGTTAAGGCGGGACTAGCGGGAGGGAATGAGCAGTTCTTC
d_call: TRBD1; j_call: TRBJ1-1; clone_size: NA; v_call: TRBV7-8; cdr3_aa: CASSFGTGSTTEAFF; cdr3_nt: TGTGCCAGCAGCTTTGGGACAGGGAGCACCACTGAAGCTTTCTTT
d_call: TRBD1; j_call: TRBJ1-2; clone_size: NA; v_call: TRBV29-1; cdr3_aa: CSVVDRRNYGYTF; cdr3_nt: TGCAGCGTTGTGGACAGGAGAAACTATGGCTACACCTTC
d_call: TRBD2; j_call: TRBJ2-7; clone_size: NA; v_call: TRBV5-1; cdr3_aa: CASKPGSGGLYEQYF; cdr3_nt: TGCGCCAGCAAACCTGGTAGCGGGGGATTGTACGAGCAGTACTTC
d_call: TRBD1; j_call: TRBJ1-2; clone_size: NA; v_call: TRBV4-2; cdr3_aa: CASSQLGQVGYGYTF; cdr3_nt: TGTGCCAGCAGCCAACTGGGACAGGTCGGATATGGCTACACCTTC
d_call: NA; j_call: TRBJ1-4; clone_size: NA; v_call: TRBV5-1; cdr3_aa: CASRRPGEGEKLFF; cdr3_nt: TGCGCCAGCAGACGACCCGGAGAGGGTGAAAAACTGTTTTTT